Below are 27 T cell receptor beta chains sequenced from a single sample in a study of blood T cell repertoires in COVID-19. Profiling relied on immunoSEQ multiplex PCR, and the TCRdb table lists in-frame clones only, not all of them. The sample shows about 130,000 clones, over 75% of them seen only once. The sequencing input was peripheral blood. The receptor set was obtained from a man of 80 years or more with active or convalescent COVID-19.

J is TRBJ1-6 and V is TRBV27; tentative D call: TRBD1 (5 bases). The CDR3 loop spans 16 amino acids. V lost 6 bases and J lost 2, with 14 bases in between. Germline CDR1 is MNHEY and CDR2 is SMNVEV (reference sequence). The CDR3 reads CASRPARQTYNSPLHF. The CDR3 DNA sequence: TGTGCCAGCAGGCCCGCGAGACAGACCTATAATTCACCCCTCCACTTT.

This chain links TRBV7-8 with TRBJ2-7; TRBD2 agrees at 12 bases. This CDR3 region has 16 residues. Losses at the gene ends were 5 bases for V and 0 bases for J; bases not matched to a gene: 5. The germline V gene encodes CDR1 SGHVS and CDR2 FQNEAQ. DNA for the CDR3: TGTGCCAGCAGCGAACCACTAGCGGGGGGCTCCTACGAGCAGTACTTC. Translating it yields CASSEPLAGGSYEQYF.

This rearrangement joins TRBV12-3 or TRBV12-4 to TRBJ1-1; 7 nucleotides match TRBD1. The CDR3 covers 12 residues. V lost 6 bases and J lost 5; bases outside the gene matches: 3. Here the CDR3 DNA reads TGTGCCAGCAGGACAGGGTTTACTGAAGCTTTCTTT. Translated: CASRTGFTEAFF.

This clone showed up just once. This CDR3 reads CASSQGGSGANVLTF. CDR3 coding DNA: TGTGCCAGCAGCCAGGGTGGCTCTGGGGCCAACGTCCTGACTTTC. J is TRBJ2-6 and V is TRBV5-4; D might be TRBD1 (5 bases). Germline CDR1 SGHNT, CDR2 YYREEE (reference sequence). Trimming took off 4 bases at V and 0 bases at J, with 8 bases between the two ends. CDR3 length: 15 amino acids.

The rearrangement links TRBV4-1 to TRBJ2-3, with 7 bases that match TRBD2. V shed 0 bases, J shed 4 bases, and the junction held 16 bases outside the gene matches. Per germline, CDR1 MGHRA and CDR2 YSYEKL. CDR3 length equals 19 residues. CDR3 DNA: TGCGCCAGCAGCCAAGAAGGGTTCAGGCGGGAGTTAGTGGCAGATACGCAGTATTTT. Translation gives CASSQEGFRRELVADTQYF.

To note about this clone: The sample contains more than one DNA sequence encoding this CDR3. For the CDR3, the DNA is TGTGCCAGCTCACCCGGGACAGGGGGAATAGATACGCAGTATTTT. The encoded protein is CASSPGTGGIDTQYF. The chain uses TRBV18 and TRBJ2-3; 11 bases line up with TRBD1. The CDR3 extends over 15 amino acids. The V gene end was trimmed by 3 bases and the J gene end by 5 bases; junction bases not matched to a gene: 4. Germline CDR1 reads KGHSH; CDR2 reads LQKENI. Combining the CDR3 with reference TRBV18 and TRBJ2-3 gives the whole variable domain NAGVMQNPRHLVRRRGQEARLRCSPMKGHSHVYWYRQLPEEGLKFMVYLQKENIIDESGMPKERFSAEFPKEGPSILRIQQVVRGDSAAYFCASSPGTGGIDTQYFGPGTRLTVL.

The V and J genes are TRBV7-3 and TRBJ2-2; TRBD2 agrees at 8 bases. The length of the CDR3 is 14 residues. Germline CDR1 SGHTA, CDR2 FQGTGA. Germline trimming cut 5 bases from V and 4 bases from J; bases unmatched to any gene: 3. The CDR3 spells CASSRGGSTGELFF. The CDR3 coding sequence is TGTGCCAGCAGCCGCGGGGGGAGCACCGGGGAGCTGTTTTTT.

The CDR3 protein is CASNIGTGNTYGYTF. CDR3 sequence (DNA): TGTGCCAGCAATATCGGGACAGGGAATACCTATGGCTACACCTTC. The chain employs TRBV6-5 and TRBJ1-2, with TRBD1 identical over 9 bases. V trimming: 7 bases; J trimming: 4 bases; junction bases outside the gene matches: 10. The CDR3 covers 15 residues. Germline V gene data show CDR1 as MNHEY and CDR2 as SVGAGI.

V is TRBV4-1 and J is TRBJ1-3, with a tentative D call TRBD1 (5 bases). The length of the CDR3 is 19 residues. Trimming cost V 0 bases and J 2 bases, with 20 bases left between them. CDR1 MGHRA and CDR2 YSYEKL come from the germline V gene. CDR3 DNA sequence: TGCGCCAGCAGCCAAGAGGGGGGATCGTTGACGGACGCTGGAAACACCATATATTTT. It yields the protein CASSQEGGSLTDAGNTIYF.

V usage is TRBV7-2 and J usage is TRBJ1-1; 9 bases are shared with TRBD1. J gave up 10 bases and V 4 bases, and 13 bases lay outside the gene matches. This CDR3 contains 15 residues. Germline assignment: CDR1 SGHTA and CDR2 FQGNSA. As DNA, the CDR3 is TGTGCCAGCAGCTCCAGGACAGGGGTTCGATCGCTAGCTTTCTTT. Residues: CASSSRTGVRSLAFF.

This chain connects TRBV9 to TRBJ1-3, with 10 bases lining up with TRBD1. Germline assignment: CDR1 SGDLS and CDR2 YYNGEE. The CDR3 spans 18 residues. Trimming at V came to 1 base and at J to 0 bases, leaving 7 bases not matched to a gene. CDR3 sequence (DNA): TGTGCCAGCAGCGTAAGGGACAGGGGTTTAGGCTCTGGAAACACCATATATTTT. It codes for CASSVRDRGLGSGNTIYF.

The chain is built from TRBV29-1 and TRBJ1-4; 10 bases fit TRBD1. Germline assignment: CDR1 SQVTM and CDR2 ANQGSEA. The CDR3 is 15 amino acids. The ends lost 5 bases at V and 7 bases at J; junction bases unmatched: 10. The CDR3 region is CSVISTGTGVEKLFF. In DNA, the CDR3 is TGCAGCGTTATAAGTACCGGGACAGGGGTTGAAAAACTGTTTTTT. Complete variable domain (other parts from reference TRBV29-1 and TRBJ1-4): SAVISQKPSRDICQRGTSLTIQCQVDSQVTMMFWYRQQPGQSLTLIATANQGSEATYESGFVIDKFPISRPNLTFSTLTVSNMSPEDSSIYLCSVISTGTGVEKLFFGSGTQLSVL.

V gene TRBV19 combines with J gene TRBJ2-1, with D possibly TRBD2 on 6 matching bases. Germline assignment: CDR1 LNHDA and CDR2 SQIVND (reference sequence). V was clipped by 6 bases and J by 4 bases, with 10 bases between them. This CDR3 spans 13 amino acids. The CDR3 sequence: CASSGRVYNEQFF. For the CDR3, the DNA is TGTGCCAGTAGCGGGAGAGTTTACAATGAGCAGTTCTTC.

This clone was counted between two and nine times. The chain employs TRBV7-9 and TRBJ2-1; D ambiguous. V was pared by 1 base and J by 9 bases, with 16 bases between. Looked up from germline, CDR1 is SEHNR and CDR2 is FQNEAQ (reference sequence). The CDR3 totals 15 residues. The CDR3 here is CASSLVGLGESEQFF. The CDR3 region has the DNA TGTGCCAGCAGCTTAGTCGGCCTAGGAGAGAGTGAGCAGTTCTTC.

This chain joins TRBV2 and TRBJ2-5, with TRBD2 as a possible D gene (5 bases). Deletions cut 5 bases from V and 2 bases from J, with 12 bases between. In germline, CDR1 is SNHLY, CDR2 FYNNEI. CDR3 length equals 14 residues. The CDR3 DNA follows: TGTGCCAGCAGTTTTAGCGACGGACAAGAGACCCAGTACTTC. Protein sequence: CASSFSDGQETQYF.

CDR3 nucleotides: TGTGCCTGGACTCCCGAGGTATCCTCTAGAGGCTACACCTTC. Its translation is CAWTPEVSSRGYTF. This sequence joins TRBV30 and TRBJ1-2; D remains ambiguous. The CDR3 runs to 14 residues. In germline, CDR1 is GTSNPN, CDR2 SVGIG (reference sequence). Trimming cost V 4 bases and J 8 bases, with 20 bases left between them.

This clone was detected a few times. The chain combines TRBV9 with TRBJ2-2; D is unresolved. The V end lost 0 bases, the J end lost 4 bases, and 10 bases lay between the germline ends. This CDR3 has 15 residues. Germline V gene data show CDR1 as SGDLS and CDR2 as YYNGEE. DNA for the CDR3: TGTGCCAGCAGCGTAGTCTCGGGTGGCACCGGGGAGCTGTTTTTT. It is translated as CASSVVSGGTGELFF. Using reference TRBV9 and TRBJ2-2 for the parts outside the CDR3, the full variable domain is DSGVTQTPKHLITATGQRVTLRCSPRSGDLSVYWYQQSLDQGLQFLIQYYNGEERAKGNILERFSAQQFPDLHSELNLSSLELGDSALYFCASSVVSGGTGELFFGEGSRLTVL.

The chain recombines TRBV5-1 with TRBJ1-4, with no clear D. Trimming cost V 0 bases and J 6 bases, with 18 bases left between them. CDR1 and CDR2 (germline): SGHRS, YFSETQ. The CDR3 runs to 17 residues. CDR3 in DNA: TGCGCCAGCAGCTTGGGGGCCACGGGCCACGGGGATGAAAAACTGTTTTTT. Amino acids: CASSLGATGHGDEKLFF. The full variable domain, with the rest looked up from reference TRBV5-1 and TRBJ1-4, is KAGVTQTPRYLIKTRGQQVTLSCSPISGHRSVSWYQQTPGQGLQFLFEYFSETQRNKGNFPGRFSGRQFSNSRSEMNVSTLELGDSALYLCASSLGATGHGDEKLFFGSGTQLSVL.

V and J are TRBV28 and TRBJ1-2; D is unresolved. Germline V CDR1 and CDR2: MDHEN, SYDVKM. The CDR3 runs 14 residues. V was shortened by 3 bases and J by 2 bases, with 10 bases between the two germline ends. CDR3 protein: CASSFAQSNYGYTF. CDR3 nucleotides: TGTGCCAGCAGTTTCGCACAGTCCAACTATGGCTACACCTTC.

The V gene is TRBV7-6, the J gene TRBJ2-7, with TRBD2 matching over 8 bases. Germline V gene lookup returns CDR1 SGHVS and CDR2 FNYEAQ. The J segment lost 4 bases and the V segment lost 5 bases, leaving 7 bases of the junction unmatched. CDR3 size: 14 residues. CDR3 loop: CASSPGLDSYEQYF. The CDR3 DNA reads TGTGCCAGCAGCCCGGGACTAGATTCATACGAGCAGTACTTC.

V gene TRBV27 combines with J gene TRBJ2-5; D not resolved. CDR1 is MNHEY, CDR2 SMNVEV, per germline (reference sequence). CDR3 length: 14 residues. Trimming stripped 6 bases from V and 7 bases from J, with 18 bases between. This chain's CDR3 is CASSLGSNLGTQYF. The CDR3 DNA reads as TGTGCCAGCAGCCTCGGGTCAAATTTAGGGACCCAGTACTTC.

This chain connects TRBV28 to TRBJ1-4, with D hard to call. The CDR3 runs to 15 residues. Germline loops: CDR1 MDHEN, CDR2 SYDVKM. The V end was cut by 2 bases, the J end by 5 bases, with 12 bases between. The CDR3 loop is CASSLPEGGNEKLFF. For the CDR3, the DNA is TGTGCCAGCAGTTTACCAGAGGGCGGGAATGAAAAACTGTTTTTT.

The J gene is TRBJ1-1, the V gene TRBV18; tentatively, D is TRBD1 (6 bases). Trimming shortened V by 6 bases and J by 0 bases, and 20 bases separated the two germline ends. The CDR3 runs 17 residues. Germline CDR1 is KGHSH and CDR2 is LQKENI. DNA for the CDR3: TGTGCCAGCTCCCCGAACACCGGAGGACAGTTGAACACTGAAGCTTTCTTT. Translated: CASSPNTGGQLNTEAFF.

Comment on this clone: Other DNA variants within this sample encode the same CDR3. This chain connects TRBV20-1 to TRBJ2-6; D is ambiguous. V lost 3 bases, J lost 1 base, and 4 bases lay in between. The CDR3 runs to 13 residues. Germline CDR1 reads DFQATT; CDR2 reads SNEGSKA (reference sequence). CDR3 amino acids: CSASPSGANVLTF. DNA for the CDR3: TGCAGTGCTAGTCCTTCTGGGGCCAACGTCCTGACTTTC.

This sequence joins TRBV9 and TRBJ1-2; no clear D. CDR1 is SGDLS, CDR2 YYNGEE, per germline. The CDR3 consists of 14 residues. V shed 4 bases and J shed 1 base, with 11 bases lying between them. The CDR3 is CASSLREGNYGYTF. The CDR3 bases are TGTGCCAGCAGCCTAAGGGAGGGTAACTATGGCTACACCTTC.

The chain carries TRBV5-6 and TRBJ1-1, with 7 bases matching TRBD1. The length of the CDR3 is 14 residues. The germline V gene encodes CDR1 SGHDT and CDR2 YYEEEE. V shed 0 bases and J 9 bases; nucleotides not matched to a gene: 8. As DNA, the CDR3 is TGTGCCAGCAGCTTGGGACAGGGTACGGGACAAGCTTTCTTT. Protein sequence: CASSLGQGTGQAFF. The whole variable domain, remainder taken from reference TRBV5-6 and TRBJ1-1, is DAGVTQSPTHLIKTRGQQVTLRCSPKSGHDTVSWYQQALGQGPQFIFQYYEEEERQRGNFPDRFSGHQFPNYSSELNVNALLLGDSALYLCASSLGQGTGQAFFGQGTRLTVV.

This chain joins TRBV9 and TRBJ2-2; TRBD2 is a possible D gene (5 bases). The V gene's germline CDR1 is SGDLS and CDR2 YYNGEE. The CDR3 covers 17 residues. Trimming removed 0 bases from V and 1 base from J, with 13 bases in between. The CDR3, as DNA: TGTGCCAGCAGCGTAGTCGGACTCAGCTTGAACACCGGGGAGCTGTTTTTT. Translating it yields CASSVVGLSLNTGELFF.